The rows below give T cell receptor beta chains drawn from one sample of a study of cytomegalovirus exposure and HLA in healthy donors. Sequencing was performed with immunoSEQ multiplex PCR; in TCRdb, only in-frame clones are kept and a portion is missing. The sample includes 250,000 to 300,000 clones, approximately 86% of them seen just once. Sequenced: PBMCs. The receptors were gathered from a woman aged 18-35 years in good health and CMV-seronegative. CDR3s include the opening cysteine and the closing phenylalanine or tryptophan. The order of the fields is J gene, D gene, V gene, CDR3 protein. D genes are given only for firm matches.

j_gene: TRBJ1-1
d_gene: NA
v_gene: TRBV25-1
CDR3aa: CASSFFGQDTEAFF

j_gene: TRBJ2-3
d_gene: TRBD1
v_gene: TRBV5-1
CDR3aa: CASSTGERTDTQYF

j_gene: TRBJ2-7
d_gene: TRBD1
v_gene: TRBV7-8
CDR3aa: CASSSLGQGLQTTYEQYF

j_gene: TRBJ1-4
d_gene: TRBD1
v_gene: TRBV6-6
CDR3aa: CASSWDRRGEKLFF

j_gene: TRBJ1-1
d_gene: TRBD1
v_gene: TRBV28
CDR3aa: CASSPTGKNTEAFF

j_gene: TRBJ1-4
d_gene: TRBD1
v_gene: TRBV15
CDR3aa: CATSRERGRSEKLFF

j_gene: TRBJ1-5
d_gene: TRBD1
v_gene: TRBV5-1
CDR3aa: CASKEGADNQPQHF

j_gene: TRBJ2-3
d_gene: TRBD2
v_gene: TRBV29-1
CDR3aa: CSVELAESTDTQYF

j_gene: TRBJ2-1
d_gene: TRBD2
v_gene: TRBV18
CDR3aa: CASSPVSGGGDEQFF

j_gene: TRBJ1-1
d_gene: TRBD1
v_gene: TRBV6-6
CDR3aa: CASSSDREGTEAFF

j_gene: TRBJ1-1
d_gene: TRBD1
v_gene: TRBV7-9
CDR3aa: CASSPGQGRNTEAFF

j_gene: TRBJ2-7
d_gene: TRBD2
v_gene: TRBV6-5
CDR3aa: CASSYLGLAHGYEQYF

j_gene: TRBJ2-7
d_gene: TRBD1
v_gene: TRBV11-2
CDR3aa: CASSPRTGVPYEQYF

j_gene: TRBJ2-2
d_gene: TRBD1
v_gene: TRBV7-6
CDR3aa: CASRDRVAGELFF

j_gene: TRBJ2-3
d_gene: NA
v_gene: TRBV29-1
CDR3aa: CSASTGTADTQYF

j_gene: TRBJ2-7
d_gene: TRBD2
v_gene: TRBV15
CDR3aa: CATSSRLAGEFEQYF

j_gene: TRBJ1-1
d_gene: NA
v_gene: TRBV10-1
CDR3aa: CASSETEGTEAFF

j_gene: TRBJ2-5
d_gene: TRBD1
v_gene: TRBV5-6
CDR3aa: CASRSAGTGPRETQYF

j_gene: TRBJ1-4
d_gene: NA
v_gene: TRBV5-1
CDR3aa: CASSLRLGEKLFF

j_gene: TRBJ2-3
d_gene: NA
v_gene: TRBV9
CDR3aa: CASSSGMSTDTQYF

j_gene: TRBJ1-2
d_gene: NA
v_gene: TRBV28
CDR3aa: CASSTGPYGYTF

j_gene: TRBJ2-7
d_gene: TRBD1
v_gene: TRBV19
CDR3aa: CASSMAGGPYEQYF

j_gene: TRBJ2-7
d_gene: NA
v_gene: TRBV5-1
CDR3aa: CASSLTGVDEQYF